A selection of T cell receptor beta chains follows, all from one sample in a study of T-cell reconstitution after alpha-beta-depleted transplantation in children. TCRdb redid the calling of the PCR reads with MiXCR, one entry per CDR3 protein. The data contain about 980,000 distinct CDR3 sequences, 25% to 30% of them singletons. This material consisted of PBMCs, mostly from graft donor cells, taken 360 days after TCRalphabeta/CD19-depleted stem cell transplant. All receptors come from a boy in the first two years of life who had a stem cell transplant for SCID, so the T cells may come from the graft donor. Each CDR3 is given with its conserved first and last residue. The D gene is left open where the match is weak. Size values are once, few and many counts, or a class for expanded clones, and some rows have none.

CASRPTQGFLHF | TGTGCCAGCAGGCCGACACAGGGATTTCTCCACTTT | few | NA | TRBJ1-6 | TRBV7-9
CSVRSTKNLVFF | TGCAGCGTTAGGAGCACCAAGAATTTGGTGTTTTTT | NA | NA | TRBJ1-4 | TRBV29-1
CASSNRDLRGTGELFF | TGTGCCAGCTCTAACCGGGATCTCCGAGGGACCGGGGAGCTGTTTTTT | NA | NA | TRBJ2-2 | TRBV28
CASSLAPSGGSGELFF | TGCGCCAGCAGCTTGGCTCCTAGCGGGGGATCCGGGGAGCTGTTTTTT | NA | TRBD2 | TRBJ2-2 | TRBV5-1
CASETSGGMLVQFF | TGTGCCAGCGAAACTAGCGGGGGTATGTTAGTTCAGTTCTTC | NA | TRBD2 | TRBJ2-1 | TRBV6-1
CASTASGARTF | TGTGCCAGCACCGCGTCGGGGGCTCGGACCTTC | NA | NA | TRBJ1-2 | TRBV28
CASSLDVGAYNEQFF | TGTGCCAGCAGCTTGGATGTAGGGGCTTACAATGAGCAGTTCTTC | NA | NA | TRBJ2-1 | TRBV5-4
CSARIRGTNSPLHF | TGCAGTGCTAGAATCAGGGGAACCAATTCACCCCTCCACTTT | few | NA | TRBJ1-6 | TRBV20-1
CASSLGGVSGNEQFF | TGCGCCAGCAGCTTGGGTGGGGTTTCGGGCAATGAGCAGTTCTTC | NA | NA | TRBJ2-1 | TRBV5-1
CASSSVNYEQYF | TGTGCCAGCAGCTCCGTGAACTACGAGCAGTACTTC | NA | NA | TRBJ2-7 | TRBV11-1
CAISGTTSNTGELFF | TGTGCCATCAGTGGGACTACCTCGAACACCGGGGAGCTGTTTTTT | few | NA | TRBJ2-2 | TRBV10-3
CASSPPGQGAKNTEAFF | TGCGCCAGCAGCCCACCGGGACAGGGGGCTAAGAACACTGAAGCTTTCTTT | many | TRBD1 | TRBJ1-1 | TRBV5-1
CASSFRGATQYF | TGTGCCAGCAGTTTCCGGGGGGCTACGCAGTATTTT | few | NA | TRBJ2-3 | TRBV27
CSVENRAETQYF | TGCAGCGTTGAGAACAGGGCAGAGACCCAGTACTTC | many | NA | TRBJ2-5 | TRBV29-1
CASSFRTVGSLNEQFF | TGTGCCAGCAGCTTTCGTACAGTGGGGAGCTTAAATGAGCAGTTCTTC | NA | NA | TRBJ2-1 | TRBV7-2
CSALSGTSWETQYF | TGCAGTGCCCTTTCCGGGACTAGCTGGGAGACCCAGTACTTC | NA | TRBD2 | TRBJ2-5 | TRBV20-1
CSAPKAGGRDTQYF | TGCAGTGCCCCAAAAGCGGGGGGAAGGGATACGCAGTATTTT | many | TRBD2 | TRBJ2-3 | TRBV20-1
CASSFSSGGPYNEQFF | TGTGCCAGCAGCTTTTCTAGCGGGGGGCCATACAATGAGCAGTTCTTC | few | TRBD2 | TRBJ2-1 | TRBV11-3
CSAIEAGGPPDTQYF | TGCAGTGCTATTGAAGCGGGGGGCCCCCCAGATACGCAGTATTTT | NA | TRBD2 | TRBJ2-3 | TRBV20-1
CASSPSGGGNEQFF | TGTGCCAGCAGCCCCTCCGGAGGGGGCAATGAGCAGTTCTTC | few | NA | TRBJ2-1 | TRBV7-9
CASSHRSKSPGSHQPQHF | TGTGCCAGCAGCCACAGGTCGAAGTCCCCAGGGTCCCATCAGCCCCAGCATTTT | NA | NA | TRBJ1-5 | TRBV5-6
CASSLEPDRGVGETQYF | TGCGCCAGCAGCTTAGAACCGGACAGGGGAGTCGGGGAGACCCAGTACTTC | few | TRBD1 | TRBJ2-5 | TRBV5-1
CASSLIGVPYSPTYNEQFF | TGTGCCAGCAGCTTAATTGGAGTACCCTATTCCCCGACCTACAATGAGCAGTTCTTC | NA | NA | TRBJ2-1 | TRBV7-6
CASRNRAGRYEQYF | TGTGCCAGCAGGAACCGGGCGGGTCGGTACGAGCAGTACTTC | NA | NA | TRBJ2-7 | TRBV6-1
CASSRNVGAKYEQYF | TGCGCCAGCAGCCGAAACGTCGGGGCGAAGTACGAGCAGTACTTC | NA | NA | TRBJ2-7 | TRBV4-1
CASSHRTSVPSDTQYF | TGTGCCAGCAGCCATAGGACTAGCGTCCCCTCAGATACGCAGTATTTT | few | TRBD2 | TRBJ2-3 | TRBV5-6